The sequence of this T cell receptor (beta chain) was determined in a study of cytomegalovirus exposure and HLA in healthy donors. The PCR made use of 60 Vbeta and 13 Jbeta primers. This table comes from immunoSEQ multiplex PCR, and its TCRdb copy is limited to in-frame clones, with some not included. Here the sample spans around 140,000 clones, less than 90% being singletons. Turning to this clone: Its cognate antigen is unknown.

The study's findings and limits: Presence/absence analyses rested on an assumption that sequencing depth was roughly uniform across donors. Data from an earlier analysis indicated that most TCR beta V segments were productive either about 90% or about 30% of the time. Most of the CMV-associated TCR beta chains (in a later analysis) appeared to be HLA-restricted. In vitro, a few CMV-associated chains proved specific for CMV antigens.

V lost 4 bases and J lost 9, with 13 bases in between. Per the germline V gene, CDR1 is MNHEY and CDR2 is SVGAGI. The CDR3 sequence is 14 residues long. The chain recombines TRBV6-5 with TRBJ1-6; D unresolved. Input material: PBMCs. The origin of this receptor is a man aged 35-49 years in good health and CMV-seronegative. Here the CDR3 reads CASSSVVGRSPLHF. CDR3 coding DNA: TGTGCCAGCAGTTCCGTGGTGGGCCGTTCACCCCTCCACTTT.